This TCR beta chain originates from a study of control samples from healthy donors and cancer patients. Libraries were prepared by immunoSEQ multiplex PCR; TCRdb keeps only in-frame clonotypes and omits some of them. The sample has 70,000 to 95,000 clones; roughly 93% are singletons. Per germline, CDR1 SGHAT and CDR2 FQNNGV. The V gene lost 0 bases and the J gene lost 4 bases, with 9 bases spanning the gap. The CDR3 is 14 amino acids. What was sequenced was PBMCs. This chain links TRBV11-2 with TRBJ1-1; a weak D match, TRBD1 (6 bases). This receptor was identified in a woman aged 40 to 50 with lung cancer. CDR3 sequence: CASSLEGDITEAFF. Written as DNA, the CDR3 is TGTGCCAGCAGCTTAGAAGGGGACATCACTGAAGCTTTCTTT.